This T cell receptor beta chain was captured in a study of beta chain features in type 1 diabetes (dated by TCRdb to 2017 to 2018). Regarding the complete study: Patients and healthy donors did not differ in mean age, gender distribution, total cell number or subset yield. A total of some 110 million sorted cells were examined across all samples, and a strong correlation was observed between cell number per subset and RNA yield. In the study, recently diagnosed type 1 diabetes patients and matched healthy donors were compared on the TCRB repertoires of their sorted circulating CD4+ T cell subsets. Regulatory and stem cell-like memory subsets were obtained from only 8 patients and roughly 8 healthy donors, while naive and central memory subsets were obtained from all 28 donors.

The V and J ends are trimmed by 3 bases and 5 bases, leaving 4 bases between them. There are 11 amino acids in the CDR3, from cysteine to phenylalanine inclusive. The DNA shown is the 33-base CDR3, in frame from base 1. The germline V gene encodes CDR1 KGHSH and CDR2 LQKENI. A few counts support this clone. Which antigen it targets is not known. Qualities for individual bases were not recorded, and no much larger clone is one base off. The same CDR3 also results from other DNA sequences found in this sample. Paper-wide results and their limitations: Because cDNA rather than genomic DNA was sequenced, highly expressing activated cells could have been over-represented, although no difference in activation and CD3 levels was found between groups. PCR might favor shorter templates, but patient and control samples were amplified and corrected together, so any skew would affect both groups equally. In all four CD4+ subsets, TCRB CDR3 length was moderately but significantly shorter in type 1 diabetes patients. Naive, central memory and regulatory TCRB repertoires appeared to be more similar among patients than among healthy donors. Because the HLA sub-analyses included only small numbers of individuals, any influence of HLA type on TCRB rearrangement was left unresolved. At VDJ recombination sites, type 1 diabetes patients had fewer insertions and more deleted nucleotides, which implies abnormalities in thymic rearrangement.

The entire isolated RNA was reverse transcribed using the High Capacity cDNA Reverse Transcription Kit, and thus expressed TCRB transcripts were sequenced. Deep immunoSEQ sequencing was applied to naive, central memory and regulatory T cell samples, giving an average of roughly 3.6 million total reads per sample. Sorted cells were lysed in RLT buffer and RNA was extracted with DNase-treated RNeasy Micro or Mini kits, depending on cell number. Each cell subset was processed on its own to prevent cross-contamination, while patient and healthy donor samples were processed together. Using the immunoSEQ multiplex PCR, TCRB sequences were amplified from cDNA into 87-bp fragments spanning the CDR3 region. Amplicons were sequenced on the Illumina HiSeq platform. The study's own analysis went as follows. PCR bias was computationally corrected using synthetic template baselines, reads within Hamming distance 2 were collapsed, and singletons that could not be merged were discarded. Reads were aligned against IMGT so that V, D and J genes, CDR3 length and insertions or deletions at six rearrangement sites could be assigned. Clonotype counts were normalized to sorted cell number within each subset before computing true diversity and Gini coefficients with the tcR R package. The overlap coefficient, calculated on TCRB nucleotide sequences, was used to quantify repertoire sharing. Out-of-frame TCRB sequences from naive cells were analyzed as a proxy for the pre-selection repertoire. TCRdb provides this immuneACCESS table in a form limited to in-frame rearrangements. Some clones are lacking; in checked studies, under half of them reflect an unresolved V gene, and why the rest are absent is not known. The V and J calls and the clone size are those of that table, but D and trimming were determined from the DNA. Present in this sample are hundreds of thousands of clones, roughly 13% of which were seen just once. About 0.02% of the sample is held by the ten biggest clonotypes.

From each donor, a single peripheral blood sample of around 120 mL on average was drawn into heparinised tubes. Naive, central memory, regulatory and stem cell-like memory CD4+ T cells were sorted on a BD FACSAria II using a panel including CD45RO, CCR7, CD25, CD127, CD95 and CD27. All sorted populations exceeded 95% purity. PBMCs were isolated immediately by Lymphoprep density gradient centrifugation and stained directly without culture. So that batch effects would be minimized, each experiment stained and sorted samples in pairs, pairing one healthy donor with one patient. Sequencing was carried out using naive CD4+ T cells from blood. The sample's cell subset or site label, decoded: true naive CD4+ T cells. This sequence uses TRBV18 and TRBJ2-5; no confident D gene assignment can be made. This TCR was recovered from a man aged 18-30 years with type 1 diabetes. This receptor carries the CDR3 CASSPAETQYF. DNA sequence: TGTGCCAGCTCACCTGCGGAGACCCAGTACTTC.